These T cell receptor beta chains were read from a single sample in a study of regulatory dendritic cells for organ transplantation. Only in-frame clones appear in the TCRdb table, and some are missing; sequencing was by immunoSEQ multiplex PCR. The repertoire consists of 35,000 to 45,000 clones, with 75% to 95% occurring once and the leading ten covering 0.11%. The sequenced sample was naive CD8+ T cells from blood. The receptors shown here come from a human donor in good health. The CDR3 runs from the conserved cysteine through the conserved F or W. The D gene is left open where the match is weak. Rows give clone size only sometimes, using once, few, many, or a class for an expanded clone.

>TRBV9|.|TRBJ2-3|14|TRBD2
TGTGCCAGCAGCGGTAGCGGGAGCCCAGATACGCAGTATTTT
CASSGSGSPDTQYF
>TRBV9|.|TRBJ1-2|15|.
TGTGCCAGCAGCGTAGCCACATCCAAGACGAGCGGCTACACCTTC
CASSVATSKTSGYTF
>TRBV27|.|TRBJ1-1|14|.
TGTGCCAGCAGTTTGGGGAGGGGGAACACTGAAGCTTTCTTT
CASSLGRGNTEAFF
>TRBV7-9|.|TRBJ1-2|13|.
TGTGCCAGCAGCTTAGGAGGGAGCTATGGCTACACCTTC
CASSLGGSYGYTF
>TRBV27|once|TRBJ2-7|12|TRBD2
TGTGCCATTGGGAGGGGAGCCTACGAGCAGTACTTC
CAIGRGAYEQYF
>TRBV19|.|TRBJ2-2|16|.
TGTGCCAGTAGCGCTAACCTACTACCGAACACCGGGGAGCTGTTTTTT
CASSANLLPNTGELFF
>TRBV27|.|TRBJ1-1|11|.
TGTGCCAGCAGATGGAACACTGAAGCTTTCTTT
CASRWNTEAFF
>TRBV2|.|TRBJ2-5|14|.
TGTGCCAGCAGGGGAGGACGGGTACAAGAGACCCAGTACTTC
CASRGGRVQETQYF
>TRBV14|.|TRBJ1-4|15|TRBD1
TGTGCCAGCAGCCAGGAGCAGGGGGGCAATGAAAAACTGTTTTTT
CASSQEQGGNEKLFF
>TRBV5-5|.|TRBJ1-1|16|TRBD1
TGTGCCAGCAGCCCGGACAGGGGGGGATTGGGCACTGAAGCTTTCTTT
CASSPDRGGLGTEAFF
>TRBV19|.|TRBJ1-1|14|TRBD1
TGTGCCAGTACCTTGACAGGGTCGGACACTGAAGCTTTCTTT
CASTLTGSDTEAFF
>TRBV27|.|TRBJ2-3|21|.
TGTGCCAGCAGTTTATCTTTTACTAGCTGGGGGGAGTCCCTAAGCACAGATACGCAGTATTTT
CASSLSFTSWGESLSTDTQYF
>TRBV28|.|TRBJ1-2|14|TRBD1
TGTGCCAGCACAATAGGACAGGGATGGGGTGGCTACACCTTC
CASTIGQGWGGYTF
>TRBV4-3|.|TRBJ2-1|13|.
TGCGCCAGCAGCCCAGATCGCGGTTATGAGCAGTTCTTC
CASSPDRGYEQFF
>TRBV11-2|.|TRBJ2-4|17|.
TGTGCCAGCAGCTTAAAAGTAGGCGTTAACCGGGGAAACATTCAGTACTTC
CASSLKVGVNRGNIQYF
>TRBV7-2|.|TRBJ2-1|13|.
TGTGCCCTATGGGGGATAGATTTCAATGAGCAGTTCTTC
CALWGIDFNEQFF
>TRBV9|.|TRBJ2-5|15|TRBD2
TGTGCCAGCAGCGTTTCGGGGAGGGCCCAAGAGACCCAGTACTTC
CASSVSGRAQETQYF
>TRBV29-1|.|TRBJ1-5|15|.
TGCAGCGCGGTAATTGGGGACGGCAGCAATCAGCCCCAGCATTTT
CSAVIGDGSNQPQHF
>TRBV6-5|.|TRBJ1-1|14|.
TGTGCCAGCAGTTCACAGGTCCTAAACACTGAAGCTTTCTTT
CASSSQVLNTEAFF
>TRBV28|.|TRBJ2-7|14|.
TGTGCCAGCAGTTTACCCTGGCAGCCCTACGAGCAGTACTTC
CASSLPWQPYEQYF
>TRBV19|.|TRBJ1-5|15|.
TGTGCCAGTTCCCCAGGGGTGTGGGCAGGACAGCCCCAGCATTTT
CASSPGVWAGQPQHF
>TRBV27|.|TRBJ2-7|15|TRBD2
TGTGCCAGCAGTTATTTCGGGGGGACGGGCTACGAGCAGTACTTC
CASSYFGGTGYEQYF